These 6 T cell receptor beta chains share one sample of origin, sequenced in a study of T cells expressing NK-cell markers. Reanalyzing the 5' RACE reads, TCRdb keeps one entry per CDR3 protein, without DNA. This sample's clone table lists 250,000 to 300,000 distinct CDR3 sequences. The sample comprised blood T cells: a sorted CD56 or NKG2C T cell subset, CD4+ or CD8+ T cells, or bulk PBMC T cells (not recorded which). These receptors were collected from a man aged 18 to 30 in good health.

The V and J genes are TRBV30 and TRBJ2-7; TCRdb selects TRBD1, and the lack of DNA leaves this call unchecked. CDR1 is GTSNPN, CDR2 SVGIG, per germline (reference sequence). The CDR3 is made up of 15 amino acids. The CDR3: CAWSARTGLLYEQYF.

The V gene is TRBV15, the J gene TRBJ2-1; TCRdb gives TRBD2 as the D gene, but with no DNA this cannot be confirmed. The germline gives CDR1 LNHNV, CDR2 YYDKDF (reference sequence). CDR3 size: 13 residues. This CDR3 is CATSREGLAEQFF.

V gene TRBV7-9 combines with J gene TRBJ2-5; TCRdb designates TRBD2, a call that cannot be tested without DNA. This CDR3 has 13 amino acids. CDR1 is SEHNR and CDR2 is FQNEAQ in the germline V gene (reference sequence). The CDR3: CASSFTPLETQYF.

The chain has TRBV11-2 and TRBJ2-2; checking the TCRdb D call of TRBD2 is not possible without DNA. CDR3 length equals 18 residues. Germline assignment: CDR1 SGHAT and CDR2 FQNNGV. This chain's CDR3 is CASSPFGWGTDNTGELFF.

V and J are TRBV20-1 and TRBJ2-7; absent DNA, TCRdb's TRBD1 call cannot be checked. Germline CDR1 is DFQATT and CDR2 is SNEGSKA (reference sequence). There are 15 residues in the CDR3. The CDR3 spells CSASLGQILPYEQYF.

V and J are TRBV7-8 and TRBJ1-4. Per the germline V gene, CDR1 is SGHVS and CDR2 is FQNEAQ. The length of the CDR3 is 15 residues. This chain's CDR3 is CASSLTLGINEKLFF.